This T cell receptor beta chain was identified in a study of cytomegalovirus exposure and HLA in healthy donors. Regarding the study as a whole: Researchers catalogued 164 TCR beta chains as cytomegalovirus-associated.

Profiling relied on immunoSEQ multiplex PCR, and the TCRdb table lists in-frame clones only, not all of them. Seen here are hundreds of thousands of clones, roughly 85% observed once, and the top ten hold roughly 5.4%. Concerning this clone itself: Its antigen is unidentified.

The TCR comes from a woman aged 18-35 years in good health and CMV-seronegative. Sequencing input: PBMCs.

The CDR3 nucleotides read TGTGCCAGCAGCTTGGACAGGGGTGTCTCTGGCTACACCTTC. It codes for CASSLDRGVSGYTF. The chain joins TRBV5-4 to TRBJ1-2, with TRBD1 matching 7 bases. Per germline, CDR1 SGHNT and CDR2 YYREEE (reference sequence). With 0 bases clipped from V and 7 bases from J, the junction kept 6 bases outside the gene matches. There are 14 residues in the CDR3. Filled out from reference TRBV5-4 and TRBJ1-2, the complete variable domain reads ETGVTQSPTHLIKTRGQQVTLRCSSQSGHNTVSWYQQALGQGPQFIFQYYREEENGRGNFPPRFSGLQFPNYSSELNVNALELDDSALYLCASSLDRGVSGYTFGSGTRLTVV.